This record looks at one TCR beta chain sequence and its context. Antigen: not known. Stated treatment: around 19 received Ad26.COV2.S at low or high dose, single or two shots; several received placebo; per-sample allocation not given. Following the first vaccine or placebo injection, samples were taken on day 63. These data belong to a study of Ad26.COV2.S vaccination and SARS-CoV-2 variants. The CDR3 is 15 amino acids. The V gene lost 5 bases and the J gene lost 2 bases, with 15 bases spanning the gap. Germline V gene sequence: CDR1 LGHNA, CDR2 YSLEER. Measured with immunoSEQ multiplex PCR; TCRdb has only the in-frame clones, and not every one. The data contain 380,000 or so clones, about 80% of them singletons. Study-level results: Reportedly, after vaccination the spike-specific CD8+ and CD4+ T cell responses displayed substantial breadth.

Sequenced material: peripheral blood, taken in a trial of Ad26.COV2.S vaccine versus placebo. The origin of this receptor is a person between 18 and 65 years old who received the Ad26.COV2.S COVID-19 vaccine or a placebo. This chain joins TRBV4-3 and TRBJ2-5; TRBD1 or TRBD2 may be the D gene (5 bases each). The CDR3 is CASSKGPTMQETQYF. CDR3 DNA: TGCGCCAGCAGCAAGGGACCAACGATGCAAGAGACCCAGTACTTC.